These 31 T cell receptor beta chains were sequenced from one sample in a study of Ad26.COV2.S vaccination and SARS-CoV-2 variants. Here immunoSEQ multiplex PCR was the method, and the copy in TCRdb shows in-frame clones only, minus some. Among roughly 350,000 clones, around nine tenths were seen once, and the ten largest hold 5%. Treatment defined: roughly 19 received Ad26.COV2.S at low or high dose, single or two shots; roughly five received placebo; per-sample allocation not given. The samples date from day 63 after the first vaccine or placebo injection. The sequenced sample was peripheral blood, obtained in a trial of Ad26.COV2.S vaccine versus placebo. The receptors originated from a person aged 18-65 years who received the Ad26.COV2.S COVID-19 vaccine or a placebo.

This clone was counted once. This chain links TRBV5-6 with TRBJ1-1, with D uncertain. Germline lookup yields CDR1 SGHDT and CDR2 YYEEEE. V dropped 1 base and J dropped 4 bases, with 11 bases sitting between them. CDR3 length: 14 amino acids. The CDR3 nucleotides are TGTGCCAGCAGCTTGAGAGGGAGTGCCACTGAAGCTTTCTTT. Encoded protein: CASSLRGSATEAFF.

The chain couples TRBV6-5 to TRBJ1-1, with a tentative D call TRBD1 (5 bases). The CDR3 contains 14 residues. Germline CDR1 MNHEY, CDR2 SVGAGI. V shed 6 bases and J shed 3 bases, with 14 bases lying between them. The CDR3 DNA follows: TGTGCCAGCAGGCTCCTCCGGGACGACACTGAAGCTTTCTTT. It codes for CASRLLRDDTEAFF.

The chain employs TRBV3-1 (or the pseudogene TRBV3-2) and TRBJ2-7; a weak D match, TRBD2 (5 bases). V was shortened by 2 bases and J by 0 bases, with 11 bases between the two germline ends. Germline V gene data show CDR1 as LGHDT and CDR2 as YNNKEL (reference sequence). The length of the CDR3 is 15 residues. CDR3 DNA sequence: TGTGCCAGCAGCCAACTAGCAATATCCTCCTACGAGCAGTACTTC. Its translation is CASSQLAISSYEQYF.

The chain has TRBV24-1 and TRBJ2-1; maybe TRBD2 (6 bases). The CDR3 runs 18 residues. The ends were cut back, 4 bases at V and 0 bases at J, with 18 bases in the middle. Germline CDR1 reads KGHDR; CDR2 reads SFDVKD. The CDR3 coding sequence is TGTGCCACCAGTGACCCGGACCGTACCGGGGGCTCCTACAATGAGCAGTTCTTC. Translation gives CATSDPDRTGGSYNEQFF.

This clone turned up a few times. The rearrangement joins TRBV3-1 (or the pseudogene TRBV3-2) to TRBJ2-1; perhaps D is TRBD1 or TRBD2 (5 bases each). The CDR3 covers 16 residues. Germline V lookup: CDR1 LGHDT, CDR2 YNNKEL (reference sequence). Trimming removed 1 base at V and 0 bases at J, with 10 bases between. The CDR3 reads CASSQVRGISYNEQFF. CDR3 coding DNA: TGTGCCAGCAGCCAAGTGAGGGGAATCTCCTACAATGAGCAGTTCTTC.

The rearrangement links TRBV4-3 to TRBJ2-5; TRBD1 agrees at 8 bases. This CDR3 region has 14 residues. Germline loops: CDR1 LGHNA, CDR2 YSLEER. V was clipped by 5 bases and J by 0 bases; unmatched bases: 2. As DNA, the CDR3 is TGCGCCAGCAGCAGGGACAGGTACCAAGAGACCCAGTACTTC. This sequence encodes CASSRDRYQETQYF.

The CDR3 here is CASSEDGTYGNTGELFF. The CDR3 region has the DNA TGTGCCAGCAGTGAGGACGGGACATATGGGAACACCGGGGAGCTGTTTTTT. The chain combines TRBV2 with TRBJ2-2, with D possibly matching TRBD1 (6 bases). Germline V gene data show CDR1 as SNHLY and CDR2 as FYNNEI. CDR3 length: 17 amino acids. The V end lost 3 bases, the J end lost 1 base, and 15 bases lay between the germline ends.

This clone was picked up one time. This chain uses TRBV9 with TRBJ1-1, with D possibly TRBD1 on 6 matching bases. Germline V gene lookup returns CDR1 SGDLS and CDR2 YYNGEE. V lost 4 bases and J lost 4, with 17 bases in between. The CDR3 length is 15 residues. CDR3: CASSRLQGSRTEAFF. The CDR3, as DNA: TGTGCCAGCAGCCGTTTACAGGGTTCGCGCACTGAAGCTTTCTTT.

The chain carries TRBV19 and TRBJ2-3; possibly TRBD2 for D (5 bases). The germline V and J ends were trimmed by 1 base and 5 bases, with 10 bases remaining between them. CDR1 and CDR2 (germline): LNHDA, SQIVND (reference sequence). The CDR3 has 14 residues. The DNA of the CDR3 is TGTGCCAGTAGTATAGTTGCGGGCCGAGATACGCAGTATTTT. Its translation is CASSIVAGRDTQYF.

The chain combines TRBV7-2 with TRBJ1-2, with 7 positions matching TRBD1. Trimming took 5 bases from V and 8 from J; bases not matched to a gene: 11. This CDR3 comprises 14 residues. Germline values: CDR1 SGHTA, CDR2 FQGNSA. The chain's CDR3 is CASSQGGQGGGYTF. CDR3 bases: TGTGCCAGCAGCCAGGGGGGGCAGGGAGGCGGCTACACCTTC.

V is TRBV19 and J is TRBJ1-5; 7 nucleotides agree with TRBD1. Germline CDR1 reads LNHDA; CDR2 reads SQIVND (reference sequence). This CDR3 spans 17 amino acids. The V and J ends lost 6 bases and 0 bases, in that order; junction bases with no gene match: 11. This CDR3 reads CASSRPRGQYSNQPQHF. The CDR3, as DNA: TGTGCCAGTAGCCGACCGAGGGGACAGTATAGCAATCAGCCCCAGCATTTT.

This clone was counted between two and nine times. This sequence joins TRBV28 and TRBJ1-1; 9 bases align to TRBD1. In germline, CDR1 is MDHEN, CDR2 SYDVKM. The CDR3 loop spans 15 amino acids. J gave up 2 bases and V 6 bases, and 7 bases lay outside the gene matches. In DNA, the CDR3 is TGTGCCAGCAGGCTAAGGGACAGGGACAACACTGAAGCTTTCTTT. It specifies CASRLRDRDNTEAFF.

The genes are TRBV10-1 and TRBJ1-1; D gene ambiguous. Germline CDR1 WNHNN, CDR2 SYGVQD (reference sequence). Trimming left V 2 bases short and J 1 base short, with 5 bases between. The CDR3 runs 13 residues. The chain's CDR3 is CASSEQRNTEAFF. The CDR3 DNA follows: TGCGCCAGCAGTGAGCAAAGGAACACTGAAGCTTTCTTT.

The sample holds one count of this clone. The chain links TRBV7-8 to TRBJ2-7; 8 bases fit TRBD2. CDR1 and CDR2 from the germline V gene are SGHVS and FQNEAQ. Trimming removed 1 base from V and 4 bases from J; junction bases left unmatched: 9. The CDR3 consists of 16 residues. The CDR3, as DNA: TGTGCCAGCAGCTTAGAGGTGGGCGGGAGGATGTACGAGCAGTACTTC. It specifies CASSLEVGGRMYEQYF.

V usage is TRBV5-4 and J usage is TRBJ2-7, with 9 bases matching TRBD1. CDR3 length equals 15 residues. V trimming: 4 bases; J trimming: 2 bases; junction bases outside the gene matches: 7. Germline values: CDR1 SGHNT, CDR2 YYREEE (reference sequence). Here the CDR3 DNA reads TGTGCCAGCAGCACCGACAGGGGGAGAGCCTACGAGCAGTACTTC. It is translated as CASSTDRGRAYEQYF.

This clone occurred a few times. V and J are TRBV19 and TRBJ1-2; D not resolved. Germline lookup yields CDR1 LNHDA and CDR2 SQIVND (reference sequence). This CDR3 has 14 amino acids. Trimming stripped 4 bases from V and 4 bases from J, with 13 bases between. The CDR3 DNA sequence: TGTGCCAGTAGTACCCGATCCTCCGGCTATGGCTACACCTTC. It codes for CASSTRSSGYGYTF.

This CDR3 reads CASSLIGQWGRSDTEAFF. For the CDR3, the DNA is TGTGCCAGCAGTTTAATTGGGCAGTGGGGTCGTAGCGATACTGAAGCTTTCTTT. This sequence joins TRBV28 and TRBJ1-1; D call uncertain. V was trimmed by 2 bases and J by 5 bases, leaving 24 bases between them. Germline CDR1 and CDR2: MDHEN and SYDVKM. The CDR3 length is 18 residues.

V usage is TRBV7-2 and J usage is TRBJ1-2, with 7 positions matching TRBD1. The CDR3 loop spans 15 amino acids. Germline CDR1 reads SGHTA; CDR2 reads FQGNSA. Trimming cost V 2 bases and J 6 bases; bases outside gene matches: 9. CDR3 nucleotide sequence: TGTGCCAGCAGCTTAATAAAACAGGGGTTGAATGGCTACACCTTC. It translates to CASSLIKQGLNGYTF.

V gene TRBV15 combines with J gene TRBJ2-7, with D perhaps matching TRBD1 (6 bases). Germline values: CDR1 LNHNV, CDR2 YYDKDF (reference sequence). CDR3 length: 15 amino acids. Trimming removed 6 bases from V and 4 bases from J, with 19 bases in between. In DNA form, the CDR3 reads TGTGCCACCAGTACGTCTAGAGGACAGACTTACGAGCAGTACTTC. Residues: CATSTSRGQTYEQYF.

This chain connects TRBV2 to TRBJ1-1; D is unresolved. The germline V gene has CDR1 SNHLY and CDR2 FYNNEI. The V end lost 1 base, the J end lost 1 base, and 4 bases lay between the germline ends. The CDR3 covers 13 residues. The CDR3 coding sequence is TGTGCCAGCAGTGAAGTGGAGAACACTGAAGCTTTCTTT. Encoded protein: CASSEVENTEAFF. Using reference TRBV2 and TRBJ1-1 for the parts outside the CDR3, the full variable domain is EPEVTQTPSHQVTQMGQEVILRCVPISNHLYFYWYRQILGQKVEFLVSFYNNEISEKSEIFDDQFSVERPDGSNFTLKIRSTKLEDSAMYFCASSEVENTEAFFGQGTRLTVV.

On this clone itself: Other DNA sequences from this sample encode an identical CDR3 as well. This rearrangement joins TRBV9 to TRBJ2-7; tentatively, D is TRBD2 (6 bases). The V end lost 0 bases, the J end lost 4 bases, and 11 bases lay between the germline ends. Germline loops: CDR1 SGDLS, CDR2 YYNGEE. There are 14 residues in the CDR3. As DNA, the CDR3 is TGTGCCAGCAGCGTAGGGACGGGAGCGTACGAGCAGTACTTC. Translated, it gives CASSVGTGAYEQYF.

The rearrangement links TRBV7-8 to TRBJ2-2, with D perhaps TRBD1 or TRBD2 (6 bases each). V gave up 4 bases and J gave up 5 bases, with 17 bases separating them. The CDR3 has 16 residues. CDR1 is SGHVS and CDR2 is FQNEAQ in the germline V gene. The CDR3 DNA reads TGTGCCAGCAGCTCCAGGGGACTGGTTGATACCGGGGAGCTGTTTTTT. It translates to CASSSRGLVDTGELFF.

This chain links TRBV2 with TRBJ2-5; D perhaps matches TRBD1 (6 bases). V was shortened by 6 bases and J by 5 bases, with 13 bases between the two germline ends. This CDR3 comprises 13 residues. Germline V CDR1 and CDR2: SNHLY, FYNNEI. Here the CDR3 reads CASSLGQRETQYF. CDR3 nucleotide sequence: TGTGCCAGCAGCCTCGGACAGAGGGAGACCCAGTACTTC.

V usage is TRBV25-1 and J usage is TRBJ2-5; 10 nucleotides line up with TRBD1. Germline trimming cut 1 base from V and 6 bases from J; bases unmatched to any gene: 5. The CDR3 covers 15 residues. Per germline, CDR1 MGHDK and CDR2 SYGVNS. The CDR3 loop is CASSESGDRGKTQYF. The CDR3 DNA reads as TGTGCCAGCAGTGAATCTGGGGACAGGGGTAAGACCCAGTACTTC.

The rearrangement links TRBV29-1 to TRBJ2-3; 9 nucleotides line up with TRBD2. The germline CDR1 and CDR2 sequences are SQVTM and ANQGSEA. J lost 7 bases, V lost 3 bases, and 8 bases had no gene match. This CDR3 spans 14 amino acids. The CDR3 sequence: CSVEEAGGHYTQYF. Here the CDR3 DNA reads TGCAGCGTTGAGGAAGCGGGGGGCCACTATACGCAGTATTTT.

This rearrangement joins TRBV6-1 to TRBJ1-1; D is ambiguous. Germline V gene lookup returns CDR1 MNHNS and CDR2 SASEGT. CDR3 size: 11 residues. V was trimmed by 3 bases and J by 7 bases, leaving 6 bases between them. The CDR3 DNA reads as TGTGCCAGCAGTGAGAACGGTGAAGCTTTCTTT. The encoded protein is CASSENGEAFF.

The CDR3 DNA reads as TGTGCCATCAGTGATGGGACACGCACAGATACGCAGTATTTT. This gives the protein CAISDGTRTDTQYF. The chain recombines TRBV10-3 with TRBJ2-3; a possible D gene is TRBD1 (6 bases). Trimming took 3 bases from V and 1 from J, leaving 8 bases between them. The CDR3 consists of 14 residues. Germline lookup yields CDR1 ENHRY and CDR2 SYGVKD.

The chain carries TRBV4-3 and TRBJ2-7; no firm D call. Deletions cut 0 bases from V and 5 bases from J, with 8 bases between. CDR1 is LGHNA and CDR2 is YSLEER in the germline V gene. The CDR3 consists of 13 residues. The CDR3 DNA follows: TGCGCCAGCAGCCAAGATTCGGGTCACGAGCAGTACTTC. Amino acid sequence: CASSQDSGHEQYF.

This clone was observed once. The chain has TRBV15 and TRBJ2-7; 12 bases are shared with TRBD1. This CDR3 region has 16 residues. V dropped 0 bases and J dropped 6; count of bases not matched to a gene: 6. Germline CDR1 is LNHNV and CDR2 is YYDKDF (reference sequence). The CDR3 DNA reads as TGTGCCACCAGCAGAGATAGGGGGACAGGGGGCGGCGAGCAGTACTTC. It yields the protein CATSRDRGTGGGEQYF.

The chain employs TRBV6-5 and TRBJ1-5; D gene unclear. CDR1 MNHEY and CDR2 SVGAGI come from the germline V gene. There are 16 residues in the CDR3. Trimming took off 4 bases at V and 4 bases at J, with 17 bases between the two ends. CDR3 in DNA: TGTGCCAGCAGTTTTTCTATGACACAAACGAATCAGCCCCAGCATTTT. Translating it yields CASSFSMTQTNQPQHF.

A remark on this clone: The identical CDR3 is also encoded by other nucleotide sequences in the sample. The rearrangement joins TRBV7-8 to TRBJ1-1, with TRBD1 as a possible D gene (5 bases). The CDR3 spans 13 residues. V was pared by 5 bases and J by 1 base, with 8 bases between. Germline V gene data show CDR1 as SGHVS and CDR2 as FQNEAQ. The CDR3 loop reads CASSTDRNTEAFF. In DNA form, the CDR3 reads TGTGCCAGCAGCACTGACAGGAACACTGAAGCTTTCTTT.